This T cell receptor beta chain was recovered during a study of T-cell memory formation after mild COVID-19. Study-level background: TCR clusters showed largely donor specificity.

With 3 bases clipped from V and 9 bases from J, the junction kept 5 bases outside the gene matches. Germline-derived CDR1 and CDR2 are SGHTA and FQGNSA. This CDR3 is 13 amino acids long. Study observations and caveats: Shrinking CD4+ clones resided mostly in CM and EM, and CD8+ ones in EMRA. Contracting clones from day 15 to 85 showed balanced CD4/CD8; later expanders favored CD4+. Second-wave clones peaking on day 37 lacked confirmed SARS-CoV-2 specificity.

TCRdb used MiXCR to reprocess the 5' RACE reads, holding one entry per CDR3 protein. Altogether about 130,000 distinct CDR3 sequences are present, approximately 5.9% being singletons, with the ten largest covering approximately 2.3%. This clonotype was recorded at least ten times. Its target is unknown. The receptor was derived from an adult woman who had mild COVID-19 (a few samples of this study predate the infection). Cell type and time point are not known. Sequencing was performed on PBMCs or a T cell subset sorted from them (not recorded which). The V and J genes are TRBV7-2 and TRBJ2-1, with 7 nucleotides matching TRBD2. CDR3 residues: CASSLTWGGEQFF. The CDR3 nucleotides are TGTGCCAGCAGCTTGACGTGGGGGGGTGAGCAGTTCTTC.